These 18 T cell receptor beta chains were all obtained from the same sample, sequenced in a study of OX40 agonist ivuxolimab in advanced cancers. Assay: immunoSEQ multiplex PCR; the TCRdb copy retains only in-frame clones and omits some. The table has about 20,000 clones, roughly 83% seen once. Specimen: CD4+ or CD8+ T cells sorted from blood, collected in a trial of the OX40 agonist ivuxolimab. Receptor source: an adult with an advanced solid tumor such as melanoma, head and neck, liver or kidney cancer.

The rearrangement uses TRBV19 and TRBJ2-7, with D maybe TRBD1 (6 bases). The CDR3 length is 14 residues. Trimming removed 6 bases at V and 4 bases at J, with 16 bases between. Germline lookup yields CDR1 LNHDA and CDR2 SQIVND (reference sequence). The CDR3 DNA reads TGTGCCAGTAGCCCCTCACAGGGACGGTACGAGCAGTACTTC. Translated: CASSPSQGRYEQYF.

This sequence joins TRBV4-3 and TRBJ2-7, with 8 bases matching TRBD2. The CDR3 has 15 amino acids. The J segment lost 3 bases and the V segment lost 0 bases, leaving 4 bases of the junction unmatched. Per the germline V gene, CDR1 is LGHNA and CDR2 is YSLEER. DNA of the CDR3: TGCGCCAGCAGCCAAGACCGGGAGGGGAACTACGAGCAGTACTTC. It codes for CASSQDREGNYEQYF.

J is TRBJ1-4 and V is TRBV5-6; D is perhaps TRBD1 (5 bases). V shed 0 bases and J shed 8 bases, with 20 bases lying between them. This CDR3 contains 17 residues. Germline assignment: CDR1 SGHDT and CDR2 YYEEEE. This chain's CDR3 is CASSLGGTGPWGEKLFF. The DNA of the CDR3 is TGTGCCAGCAGCTTGGGCGGTACAGGTCCTTGGGGGGAAAAACTGTTTTTT.

By share, this clone ranks as medium-sized. The chain uses TRBV19 and TRBJ2-7, with D perhaps matching TRBD2 (5 bases). The CDR3 sequence is 15 residues long. Trimming took off 4 bases at V and 2 bases at J, with 15 bases between the two ends. Germline assignment: CDR1 LNHDA and CDR2 SQIVND (reference sequence). CDR3 region: CASSTPPGIAYEQYF. In DNA form, the CDR3 reads TGTGCCAGTAGTACCCCACCGGGGATCGCCTACGAGCAGTACTTC. Complete variable domain (other parts from reference TRBV19 and TRBJ2-7): DGGITQSPKYLFRKEGQNVTLSCEQNLNHDAMYWYRQDPGQGLRLIYYSQIVNDFQKGDIAEGYSVSREKKESFPLTVTSAQKNPTAFYLCASSTPPGIAYEQYFGPGTRLTVT.

The chain uses TRBV4-1 and TRBJ2-7, with D hard to call. V lost 0 bases to trimming and J lost 1 base, with 13 bases between them. The CDR3 has 16 residues. Per germline, CDR1 MGHRA and CDR2 YSYEKL. The CDR3 DNA sequence: TGCGCCAGCAGCCAAGACTTGGCAGCCCCGTCCTACGAGCAGTACTTC. The encoded protein is CASSQDLAAPSYEQYF.

This clone occurred once. The chain links TRBV4-3 to TRBJ2-5; D is perhaps TRBD1 (6 bases). Trimming left V 0 bases short and J 2 bases short, with 7 bases between. Germline V gene sequence: CDR1 LGHNA, CDR2 YSLEER. This CDR3 is built from 14 residues. CDR3 DNA sequence: TGCGCCAGCAGCCAAGACAGGGGACAAGAGACCCAGTACTTC. Translation: CASSQDRGQETQYF.

The CDR3 loop is CASSLNRDRGEDNEAFF. The DNA for the CDR3 is TGTGCCAGCAGCCTGAATAGGGACAGGGGGGAGGATAATGAAGCTTTCTTT. V is TRBV9 and J is TRBJ1-1; TRBD1 aligns across 11 bases. CDR1 and CDR2 (germline): SGDLS, YYNGEE. V shed 4 bases, J shed 7 bases, and the junction held 15 bases outside the gene matches. CDR3 length: 17 amino acids.

The rearrangement links TRBV27 to TRBJ2-7, with D tentatively TRBD1 (5 bases). The germline gives CDR1 MNHEY, CDR2 SMNVEV (reference sequence). CDR3 length: 13 residues. Trimming took 8 bases from V and 1 from J, leaving 12 bases between them. The chain's CDR3 is CASAPGPSYEQYF. As DNA, the CDR3 is TGTGCCAGCGCGCCAGGGCCATCCTACGAGCAGTACTTC.

Details on this clone: This same CDR3 is encoded by further DNA sequences in the sample. This chain joins TRBV6-5 and TRBJ1-5; D gene ambiguous. CDR1 MNHEY and CDR2 SVGAGI come from the germline V gene. CDR3 size: 14 residues. V was trimmed by 5 bases and J by 2 bases, leaving 10 bases between them. CDR3 in amino acids: CASSAGRGNQPQHF. The CDR3 nucleotides are TGTGCCAGCAGTGCCGGGCGCGGCAATCAGCCCCAGCATTTT.

The rearrangement uses TRBV7-9 and TRBJ2-7; D is unclear. This CDR3 has 13 amino acids. The germline V gene encodes CDR1 SEHNR and CDR2 FQNEAQ (reference sequence). V was cut by 2 bases and J by 4 bases, with 9 bases left in between. The DNA of the CDR3 is TGTGCCAGCAGCTTATCACTTTCGTACGAGCAGTACTTC. Translating it yields CASSLSLSYEQYF.

The chain has TRBV27 and TRBJ1-2, with 7 bases identical to TRBD1. J was trimmed by 2 bases and V by 5 bases; bases with no gene match: 2. This CDR3 is built from 13 residues. Germline CDR1 is MNHEY and CDR2 is SMNVEV (reference sequence). The CDR3 DNA reads as TGTGCCAGCAGTCTGACAGGGAACTATGGCTACACCTTC. It codes for CASSLTGNYGYTF.

The J gene is TRBJ2-7, the V gene TRBV6-1, with D perhaps matching TRBD2 (5 bases). This CDR3 is 13 amino acids long. Between the trimmed V and J ends, which lost 1 base and 6 bases, there was a span of 10 bases. Germline V gene data show CDR1 as MNHNS and CDR2 as SASEGT. The CDR3 spells CASSEGGLGEQYF. The DNA for the CDR3 is TGTGCCAGCAGTGAAGGCGGGCTCGGCGAGCAGTACTTC.

This clone showed up just a few times. The chain couples TRBV29-1 to TRBJ1-1, with a weak D call TRBD1 (6 bases). Germline-derived CDR1 and CDR2 are SQVTM and ANQGSEA. V gave up 6 bases and J gave up 3 bases, with 17 bases separating them. CDR3 length: 14 amino acids. The CDR3: CSVPMGGEDTEAFF. In DNA, the CDR3 is TGCAGCGTCCCGATGGGGGGCGAGGACACTGAAGCTTTCTTT.

The chain has TRBV27 and TRBJ2-7; D is possibly TRBD1 (5 bases). This CDR3 comprises 16 residues. Germline V gene data show CDR1 as MNHEY and CDR2 as SMNVEV (reference sequence). With 3 bases removed from V and 2 bases from J, the gap between germline ends came to 17 bases. CDR3 region: CASSLSLGDSAYEQYF. In DNA, the CDR3 is TGTGCCAGCAGTTTGTCCCTCGGAGACAGCGCCTACGAGCAGTACTTC.

This rearrangement joins TRBV7-9 to TRBJ2-2; 7 nucleotides line up with TRBD2. V was pared by 8 bases and J by 4 bases, with 1 base of the junction left unmatched. Germline values: CDR1 SEHNR, CDR2 FQNEAQ (reference sequence). The CDR3 is made up of 12 amino acids. CDR3 bases: TGTGCCAGCCGCGGGGGCACCGGGGAGCTGTTTTTT. This translates into CASRGGTGELFF.

The rearrangement uses TRBV11-2 and TRBJ2-2; 9 bases are a match to TRBD1. Germline CDR1 and CDR2: SGHAT and FQNNGV. The CDR3 has 16 residues. V shed 5 bases and J 1 base; nucleotides not matched to a gene: 5. The CDR3 coding sequence is TGTGCCAGCAGCGAGGGGACAGGGTGGAACACCGGGGAGCTGTTTTTT. Its translation is CASSEGTGWNTGELFF. Full variable domain (outside the CDR3, taken from reference TRBV11-2 and TRBJ2-2): EAGVAQSPRYKIIEKRQSVAFWCNPISGHATLYWYQQILGQGPKLLIQFQNNGVVDDSQLPKDRFSAERLKGVDSTLKIQPAKLEDSAVYLCASSEGTGWNTGELFFGEGSRLTVL.

The chain recombines TRBV4-3 with TRBJ2-2; D is tentatively TRBD1 or TRBD2 (5 bases each). CDR1 and CDR2 (germline): LGHNA, YSLEER. V was trimmed by 6 bases and J by 9 bases, leaving 17 bases between them. The CDR3 length is 14 residues. This CDR3 reads CASSPDLGARELFF. The CDR3 coding sequence is TGCGCCAGCAGTCCGGACCTCGGGGCTCGGGAGCTGTTTTTT.

V usage is TRBV2 and J usage is TRBJ1-1, with unresolved D. Germline CDR1 reads SNHLY; CDR2 reads FYNNEI. The CDR3 has 11 amino acids. Trimming shortened V by 7 bases and J by 7 bases, and 10 bases separated the two germline ends. DNA for the CDR3: TGTGCCAGCATGGGCGCGTTTGAAGCTTTCTTT. This codes for CASMGAFEAFF. Filled out from reference TRBV2 and TRBJ1-1, the complete variable domain reads EPEVTQTPSHQVTQMGQEVILRCVPISNHLYFYWYRQILGQKVEFLVSFYNNEISEKSEIFDDQFSVERPDGSNFTLKIRSTKLEDSAMYFCASMGAFEAFFGQGTRLTVV.